The source of this T cell receptor (beta chain) is a study of OX40 agonist ivuxolimab in advanced cancers. Produced via immunoSEQ multiplex PCR; TCRdb's table is partial and in-frame only. The sample holds approximately 100,000 clones; roughly nine tenths are singletons and the top ten take roughly 0.5%. Looked up from germline, CDR1 is SEHNR and CDR2 is FQNEAQ (reference sequence). The CDR3 loop spans 14 amino acids. The V gene lost 3 bases and the J gene lost 2 bases, with 8 bases spanning the gap. Sequencing was performed on CD4+ or CD8+ T cells sorted from blood, taken in a trial of the OX40 agonist ivuxolimab. This TCR was recovered from an adult with an advanced solid tumor such as melanoma, head and neck, liver or kidney cancer. This chain connects TRBV7-9 to TRBJ1-3; D remains ambiguous. This CDR3 is CASSFQAPGNTIYF. Here the CDR3 DNA reads TGTGCCAGCAGCTTCCAGGCGCCTGGAAACACCATATATTTT.